The subject of this entry is one T cell receptor beta chain. This entry is derived from a study of T cell repertoires in cytomegalovirus infection. Study in general: Indications came from public TCR beta signatures; they pointed to CMV infection and to a matching HLA type.

TCRdb fed the reads into MiXCR, producing one record per CDR3 protein. This table holds 200,000 or so distinct CDR3 sequences, 28% found once. V was cut by 0 bases and J by 1 base, with 11 bases left in between. The V gene's germline CDR1 is SGHNT and CDR2 YYREEE (reference sequence). The CDR3 has 15 amino acids. The chain has TRBV5-4 and TRBJ2-7, with D hard to call. The sequence derives from a human donor in good health (CMV status not recorded). Some clones in this sample may be carry-over from other donors' samples. Sequencing was performed on PBMCs. The DNA of the CDR3 is TGTGCCAGCAGCTTGGCGGGCAGCGAATCCTACGAGCAGTACTTC. Translation: CASSLAGSESYEQYF.